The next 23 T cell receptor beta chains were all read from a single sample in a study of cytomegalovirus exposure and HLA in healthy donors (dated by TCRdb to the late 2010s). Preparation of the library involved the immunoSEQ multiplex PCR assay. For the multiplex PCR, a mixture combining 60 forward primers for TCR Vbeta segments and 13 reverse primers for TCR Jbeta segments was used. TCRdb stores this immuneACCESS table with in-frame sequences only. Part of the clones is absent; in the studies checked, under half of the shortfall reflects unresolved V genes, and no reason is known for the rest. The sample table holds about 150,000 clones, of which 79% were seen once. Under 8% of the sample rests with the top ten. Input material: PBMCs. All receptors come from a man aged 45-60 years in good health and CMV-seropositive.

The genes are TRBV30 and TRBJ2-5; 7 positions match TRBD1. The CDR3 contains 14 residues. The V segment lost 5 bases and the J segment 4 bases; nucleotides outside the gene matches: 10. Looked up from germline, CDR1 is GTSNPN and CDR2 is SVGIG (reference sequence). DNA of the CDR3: TGTGCCTGGGGCACCGGGACAGTCATAGAGACCCAGTACTTC. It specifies CAWGTGTVIETQYF.

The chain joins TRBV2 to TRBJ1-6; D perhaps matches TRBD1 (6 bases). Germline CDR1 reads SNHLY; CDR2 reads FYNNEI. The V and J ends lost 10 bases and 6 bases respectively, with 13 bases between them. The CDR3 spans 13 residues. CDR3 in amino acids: CATQTGGNSPLHF. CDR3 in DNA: TGTGCCACCCAGACAGGCGGTAATTCACCCCTCCACTTT.

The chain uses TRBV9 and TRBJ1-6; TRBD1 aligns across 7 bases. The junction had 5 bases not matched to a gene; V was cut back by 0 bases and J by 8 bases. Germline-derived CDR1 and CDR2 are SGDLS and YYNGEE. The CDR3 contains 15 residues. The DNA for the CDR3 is TGTGCCAGCAGCGTAGGACAGGGTGGTTATTCACCCCTCCACTTT. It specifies CASSVGQGGYSPLHF.

DNA for the CDR3: TGTGCCAGCAGCCGGAATAACGAGTTGACAGGTTACGAGCAGTACTTC. Amino acid sequence: CASSRNNELTGYEQYF. The chain has TRBV7-9 and TRBJ2-7, with D possibly being TRBD1 (6 bases). V lost 5 bases and J 4 bases, leaving 21 bases between the germline ends. The germline gives CDR1 SEHNR, CDR2 FQNEAQ (reference sequence). This CDR3 spans 16 amino acids.

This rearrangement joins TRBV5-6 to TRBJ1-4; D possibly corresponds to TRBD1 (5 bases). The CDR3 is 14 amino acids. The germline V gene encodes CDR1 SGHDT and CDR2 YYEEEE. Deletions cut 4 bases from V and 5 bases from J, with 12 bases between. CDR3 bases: TGTGCCAGCAGCCTCTACGGGGGAAATGAAAAACTGTTTTTT. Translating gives CASSLYGGNEKLFF. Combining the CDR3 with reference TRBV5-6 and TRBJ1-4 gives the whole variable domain DAGVTQSPTHLIKTRGQQVTLRCSPKSGHDTVSWYQQALGQGPQFIFQYYEEEERQRGNFPDRFSGHQFPNYSSELNVNALLLGDSALYLCASSLYGGNEKLFFGSGTQLSVL.

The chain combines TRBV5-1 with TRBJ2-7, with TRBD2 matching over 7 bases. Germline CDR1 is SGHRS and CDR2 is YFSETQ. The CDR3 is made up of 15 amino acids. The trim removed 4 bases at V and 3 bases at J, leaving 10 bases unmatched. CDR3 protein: CASSVWGGADYEQYF. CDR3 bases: TGCGCCAGCAGCGTTTGGGGAGGGGCGGACTACGAGCAGTACTTC.

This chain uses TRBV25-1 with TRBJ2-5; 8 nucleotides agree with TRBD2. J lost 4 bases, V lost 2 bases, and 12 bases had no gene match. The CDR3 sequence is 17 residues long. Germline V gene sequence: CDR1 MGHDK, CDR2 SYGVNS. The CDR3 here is CASSEIAGGPTGETQYF. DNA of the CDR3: TGTGCCAGCAGTGAAATCGCGGGAGGCCCTACTGGAGAGACCCAGTACTTC.

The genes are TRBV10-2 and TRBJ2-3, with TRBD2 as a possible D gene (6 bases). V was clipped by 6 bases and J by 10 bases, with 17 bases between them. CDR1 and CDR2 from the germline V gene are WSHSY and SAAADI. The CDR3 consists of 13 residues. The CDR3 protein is CASRGDVSGAQYF. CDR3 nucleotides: TGCGCCAGCAGAGGGGACGTATCGGGGGCGCAGTATTTT.

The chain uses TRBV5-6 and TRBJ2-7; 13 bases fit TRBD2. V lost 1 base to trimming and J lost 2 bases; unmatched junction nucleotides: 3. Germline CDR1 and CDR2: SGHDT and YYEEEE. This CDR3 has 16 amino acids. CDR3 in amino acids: CASSLLGLAGTYEQYF. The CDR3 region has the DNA TGTGCCAGCAGCTTGCTGGGACTAGCGGGAACCTACGAGCAGTACTTC.

The CDR3 coding sequence is TGTGCCAGCAGCGTCGAAACCGGACAGGGCCAATACTTC. As protein: CASSVETGQGQYF. V gene TRBV7-2 combines with J gene TRBJ2-7, with 8 nucleotides matching TRBD1. This CDR3 has 13 amino acids. With 5 bases clipped from V and 13 bases from J, the junction kept 13 bases outside the gene matches. Germline CDR1 reads SGHTA; CDR2 reads FQGNSA.

The CDR3 loop is CASLGRDGYTF. CDR3 bases: TGTGCCAGCCTAGGTCGCGATGGCTACACCTTC. The J gene is TRBJ1-2, the V gene TRBV6-1; D not resolved. CDR3 length: 11 residues. Germline V CDR1 and CDR2: MNHNS, SASEGT. Trimming cost V 8 bases and J 6 bases, with 10 bases left between them.

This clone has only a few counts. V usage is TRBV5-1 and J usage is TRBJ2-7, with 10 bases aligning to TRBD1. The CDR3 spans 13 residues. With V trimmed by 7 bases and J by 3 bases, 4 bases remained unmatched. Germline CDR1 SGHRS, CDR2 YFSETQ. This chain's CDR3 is CASGRTGGYEQYF. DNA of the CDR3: TGCGCCAGCGGGAGGACAGGGGGCTACGAGCAGTACTTC.

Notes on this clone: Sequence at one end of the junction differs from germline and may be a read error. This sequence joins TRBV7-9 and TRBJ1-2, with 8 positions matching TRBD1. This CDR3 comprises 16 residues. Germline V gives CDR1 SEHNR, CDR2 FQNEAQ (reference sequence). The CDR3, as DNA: TGTTCCAGCAGCCGCCCCCCCGGACAGGGTTCGGATGGCTACACCTTC. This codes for CSSSRPPGQGSDGYTF.

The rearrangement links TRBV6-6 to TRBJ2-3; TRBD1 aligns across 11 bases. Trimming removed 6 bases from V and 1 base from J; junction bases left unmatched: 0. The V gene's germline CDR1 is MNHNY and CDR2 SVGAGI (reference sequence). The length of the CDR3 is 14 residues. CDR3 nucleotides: TGTGCCAGCAGGGGACAGGGGGGCACAGATACGCAGTATTTT. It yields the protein CASRGQGGTDTQYF.

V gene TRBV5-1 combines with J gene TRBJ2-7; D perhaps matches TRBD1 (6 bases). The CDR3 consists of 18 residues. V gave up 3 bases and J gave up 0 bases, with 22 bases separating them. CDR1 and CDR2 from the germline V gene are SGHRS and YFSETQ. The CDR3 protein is CASSWGPRGRTSSYEQYF. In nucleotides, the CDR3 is TGCGCCAGCAGCTGGGGGCCCAGGGGCAGGACGAGCTCCTACGAGCAGTACTTC.

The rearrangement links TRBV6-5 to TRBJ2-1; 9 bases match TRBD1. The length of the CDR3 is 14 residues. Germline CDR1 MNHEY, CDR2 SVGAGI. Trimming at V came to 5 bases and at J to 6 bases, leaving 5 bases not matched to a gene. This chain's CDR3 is CASSTTGGANEQFF. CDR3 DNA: TGTGCCAGCAGTACGACAGGGGGAGCCAATGAGCAGTTCTTC.

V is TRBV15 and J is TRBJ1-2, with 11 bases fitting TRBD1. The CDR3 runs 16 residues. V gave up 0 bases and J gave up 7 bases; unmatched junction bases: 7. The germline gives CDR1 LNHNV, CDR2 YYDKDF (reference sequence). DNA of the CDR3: TGTGCCACCAGCAGAGATTCGATCGGGACAGGGGGTGGCTACACCTTC. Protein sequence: CATSRDSIGTGGGYTF.

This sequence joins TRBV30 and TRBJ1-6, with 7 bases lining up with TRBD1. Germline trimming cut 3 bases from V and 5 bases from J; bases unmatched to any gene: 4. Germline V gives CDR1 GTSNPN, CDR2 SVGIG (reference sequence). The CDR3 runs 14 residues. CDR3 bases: TGTGCCTGGAGCCCGGGACAGCATAATTCACCCCTCCACTTT. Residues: CAWSPGQHNSPLHF.

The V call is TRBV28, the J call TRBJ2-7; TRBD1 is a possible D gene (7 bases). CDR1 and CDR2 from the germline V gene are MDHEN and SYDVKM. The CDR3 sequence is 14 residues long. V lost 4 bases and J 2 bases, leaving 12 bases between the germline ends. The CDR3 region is CASSSQGGTYEQYF. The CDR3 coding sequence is TGTGCCAGCAGTTCTCAGGGGGGAACCTACGAGCAGTACTTC.

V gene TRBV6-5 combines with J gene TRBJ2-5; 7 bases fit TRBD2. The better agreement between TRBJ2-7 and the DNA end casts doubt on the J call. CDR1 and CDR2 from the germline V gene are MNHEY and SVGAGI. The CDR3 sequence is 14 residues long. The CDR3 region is CASSKLASSYEQYF. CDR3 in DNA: TGTGCCAGCAGCAAACTAGCGTCCTCATACGAGCAGTACTTC.

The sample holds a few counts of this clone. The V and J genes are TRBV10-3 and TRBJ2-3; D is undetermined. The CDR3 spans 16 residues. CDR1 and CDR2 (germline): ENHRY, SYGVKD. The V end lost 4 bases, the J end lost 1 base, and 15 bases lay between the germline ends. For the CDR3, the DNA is TGTGCCATCAGTGTGAGTAGTTCGGGTGGCACAGATACGCAGTATTTT. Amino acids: CAISVSSSGGTDTQYF.

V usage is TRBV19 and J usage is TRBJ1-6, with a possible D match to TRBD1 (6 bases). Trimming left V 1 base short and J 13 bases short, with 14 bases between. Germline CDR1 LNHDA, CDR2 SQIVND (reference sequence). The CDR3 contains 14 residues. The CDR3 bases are TGTGCCAGTAGTATAGGTGCATCAGGGGAGCCCCTCCACTTT. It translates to CASSIGASGEPLHF.

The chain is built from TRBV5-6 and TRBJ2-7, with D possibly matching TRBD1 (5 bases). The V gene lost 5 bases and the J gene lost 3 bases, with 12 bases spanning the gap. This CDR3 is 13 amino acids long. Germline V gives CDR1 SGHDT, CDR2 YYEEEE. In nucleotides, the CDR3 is TGTGCCAGCAGTATGGGGCTTTTCTACGAGCAGTACTTC. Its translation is CASSMGLFYEQYF.